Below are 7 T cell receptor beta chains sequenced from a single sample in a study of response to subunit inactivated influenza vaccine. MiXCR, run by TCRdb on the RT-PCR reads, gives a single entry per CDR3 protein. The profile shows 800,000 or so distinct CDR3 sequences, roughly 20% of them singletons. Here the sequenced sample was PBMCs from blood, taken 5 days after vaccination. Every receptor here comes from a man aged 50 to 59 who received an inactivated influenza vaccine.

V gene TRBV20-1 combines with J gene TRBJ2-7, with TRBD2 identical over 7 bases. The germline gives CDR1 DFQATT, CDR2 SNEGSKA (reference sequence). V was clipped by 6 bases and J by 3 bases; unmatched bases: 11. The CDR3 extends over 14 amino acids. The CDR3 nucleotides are TGCAGTGCCGAGACCGGGGGACTAAACTACGAGCAGTACTTC. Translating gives CSAETGGLNYEQYF.

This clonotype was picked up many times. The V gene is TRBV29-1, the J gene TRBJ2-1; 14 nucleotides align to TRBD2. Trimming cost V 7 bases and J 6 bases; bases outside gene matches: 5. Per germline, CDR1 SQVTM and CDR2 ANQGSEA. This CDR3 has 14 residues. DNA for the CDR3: TGCAGCGCCTCGACTAGCGGGGGGGCCAATGAGCAGTTCTTC. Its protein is CSASTSGGANEQFF.

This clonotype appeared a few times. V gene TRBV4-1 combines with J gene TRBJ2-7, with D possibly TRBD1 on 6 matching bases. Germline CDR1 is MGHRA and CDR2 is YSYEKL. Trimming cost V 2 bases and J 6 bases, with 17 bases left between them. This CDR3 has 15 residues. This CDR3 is CASSQPARGFSEQYF. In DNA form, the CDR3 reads TGCGCCAGCAGCCAACCCGCCAGGGGTTTCTCCGAGCAGTACTTC.

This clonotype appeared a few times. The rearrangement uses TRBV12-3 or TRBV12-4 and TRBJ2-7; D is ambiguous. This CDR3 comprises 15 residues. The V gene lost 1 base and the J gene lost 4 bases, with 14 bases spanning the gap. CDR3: CASSLDYVLEYEQYF. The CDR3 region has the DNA TGTGCCAGCAGTTTAGATTATGTTCTGGAATACGAGCAGTACTTC.

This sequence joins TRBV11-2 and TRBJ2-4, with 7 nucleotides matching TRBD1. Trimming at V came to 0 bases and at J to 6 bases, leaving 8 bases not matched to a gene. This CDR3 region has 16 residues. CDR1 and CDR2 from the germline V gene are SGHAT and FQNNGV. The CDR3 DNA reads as TGTGCCAGCAGCTTAGATCTGTTAGGGGGCGGAAACATTCAGTACTTC. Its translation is CASSLDLLGGGNIQYF.

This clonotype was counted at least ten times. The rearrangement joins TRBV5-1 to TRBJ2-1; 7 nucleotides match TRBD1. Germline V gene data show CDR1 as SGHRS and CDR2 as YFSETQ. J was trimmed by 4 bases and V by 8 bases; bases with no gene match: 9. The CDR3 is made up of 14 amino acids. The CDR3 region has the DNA TGCGCCAGTTCTCCGGGACAGCTATACAATGAGCAGTTCTTC. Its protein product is CASSPGQLYNEQFF.

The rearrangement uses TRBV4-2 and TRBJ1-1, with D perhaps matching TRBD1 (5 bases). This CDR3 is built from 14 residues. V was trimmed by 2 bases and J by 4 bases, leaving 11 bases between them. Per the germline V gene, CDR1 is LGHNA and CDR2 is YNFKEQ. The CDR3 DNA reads TGTGCCAGCAGCCAATCGGGACTGGGCACTGAAGCTTTCTTT. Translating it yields CASSQSGLGTEAFF.